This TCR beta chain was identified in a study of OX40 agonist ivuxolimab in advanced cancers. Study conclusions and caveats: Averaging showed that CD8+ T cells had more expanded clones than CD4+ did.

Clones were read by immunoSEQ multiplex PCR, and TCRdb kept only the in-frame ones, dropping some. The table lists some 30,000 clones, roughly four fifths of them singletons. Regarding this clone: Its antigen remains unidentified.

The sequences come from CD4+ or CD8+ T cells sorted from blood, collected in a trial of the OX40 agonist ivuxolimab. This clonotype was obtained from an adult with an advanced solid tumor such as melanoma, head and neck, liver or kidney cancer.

The chain's CDR3 is CASSGGQGELNEQFF. The CDR3 DNA reads as TGTGCCAGCAGCGGCGGCCAGGGGGAATTAAATGAGCAGTTCTTC. The rearrangement links TRBV5-4 to TRBJ2-1; 7 nucleotides line up with TRBD1. V was clipped by 4 bases and J by 7 bases; unmatched bases: 11. Germline V gene lookup returns CDR1 SGHNT and CDR2 YYREEE (reference sequence). The CDR3 totals 15 residues.